One T cell receptor beta chain is described in this entry. The antigen remains unidentified. Repertoires were generated with immunoSEQ multiplex PCR, while TCRdb's copy carries only in-frame clones and drops some. The sample yields 150,000 to 200,000 clones, approximately 90% seen once. The record originates from a study of lymphopenia after photon versus proton radiotherapy. Whole-study findings and limits: Post-nadir diversity loss with photons came from oligoclonal expansion, particularly CD8+ Temra cells. Larger post-nadir TCR diversity loss correlated inversely with survival in deceased patients. Proton therapy kept repertoires fairly stable, unlike photons, which gained effector/memory cells. Better survival with proton therapy was suggested as possible, not demonstrated.

The CDR3 runs 17 residues. Trimming shortened V by 0 bases and J by 0 bases, and 13 bases separated the two germline ends. Germline CDR1 SGDLS, CDR2 YYNGEE. The source was peripheral blood, collected from a patient treated with photon-based radiotherapy. V gene TRBV9 combines with J gene TRBJ2-1; no firm D call. The receptor's source is a man in his fifties or sixties with gastric cancer. The CDR3 sequence is CASSVASHRSSYNEQFF. Here the CDR3 DNA reads TGTGCCAGCAGCGTAGCTTCCCACAGAAGCTCCTACAATGAGCAGTTCTTC.